A single sample gave rise to the 30 T cell receptor beta chains below, sequenced in a study of blood T cell repertoires in COVID-19. Produced via immunoSEQ multiplex PCR; TCRdb's table is partial and in-frame only. The sample carries approximately 220,000 clones, under 90% recorded once. The sequencing sample was made of PBMCs or T cells enriched from blood (not recorded which). The source of these receptors is a woman aged 50 to 60 who had been exposed to COVID-19.

V usage is TRBV29-1 and J usage is TRBJ1-3; D not certain. The germline V gene has CDR1 SQVTM and CDR2 ANQGSEA. The CDR3 is 13 amino acids. Trimming left V 1 base short and J 8 bases short, with 12 bases between. The DNA for the CDR3 is TGCAGCGTTGAAGGGCCCAACCGGGACACCATATATTTT. Translating gives CSVEGPNRDTIYF.

In its sample, this clone was seen a few times. This chain uses TRBV3-1 (or the pseudogene TRBV3-2) with TRBJ2-7; D is possibly TRBD1 (5 bases). The CDR3 sequence is 12 residues long. Germline loops: CDR1 LGHDT, CDR2 YNNKEL (reference sequence). V shed 4 bases and J shed 2 bases, with 6 bases lying between them. The CDR3 region is CASSPTAYEQYF. The CDR3, as DNA: TGTGCCAGCAGCCCGACAGCCTACGAGCAGTACTTC.

The chain links TRBV5-4 to TRBJ2-1; D might be TRBD2 (6 bases). In germline, CDR1 is SGHNT, CDR2 YYREEE (reference sequence). Trimming took 2 bases from V and 6 from J, leaving 12 bases between them. The CDR3 runs to 14 residues. CDR3 sequence: CASSFRLTSNEQFF. The CDR3 nucleotides read TGTGCCAGCAGCTTTCGTTTGACTAGCAATGAGCAGTTCTTC.

The chain joins TRBV5-4 to TRBJ1-2; D gene ambiguous. Per the germline V gene, CDR1 is SGHNT and CDR2 is YYREEE (reference sequence). V shed 0 bases and J shed 8 bases, with 8 bases lying between them. This CDR3 is built from 12 residues. CDR3 region: CASSLGPGGYTF. Here the CDR3 DNA reads TGTGCCAGCAGCTTGGGACCCGGGGGCTACACCTTC.

The chain recombines TRBV12-1 with TRBJ2-7; the table's D call TRBD2 went unverified against the DNA. TRBV12-1 is designated a pseudogene. The CDR3 extends over 13 amino acids. In DNA, the CDR3 is TGTGCCAGCAGCCGGTCTAAAATCTACGAGCAGTACTTC. It yields the protein CASSRSKIYEQYF.

This chain joins TRBV6-5 and TRBJ2-7; 10 bases match TRBD1. The CDR3 extends over 14 amino acids. The V and J ends lost 6 bases and 3 bases, in that order; junction bases with no gene match: 5. Germline V gives CDR1 MNHEY, CDR2 SVGAGI. The CDR3 DNA follows: TGTGCCAGCAGAGGGACAGGGGTAGTCTACGAGCAGTACTTC. Translation: CASRGTGVVYEQYF.

This chain uses TRBV5-6 with TRBJ1-6; D remains ambiguous. V was shortened by 0 bases and J by 9 bases, with 10 bases between the two germline ends. The CDR3 contains 14 residues. Germline CDR1 reads SGHDT; CDR2 reads YYEEEE. The CDR3 loop is CASSLDSGSSPLHF. The CDR3 DNA follows: TGTGCCAGCAGCTTGGACAGCGGGAGTTCACCCCTCCACTTT.

This CDR3 reads CASRSTAGTEAFF. The DNA of the CDR3 is TGTGCCAGCAGGAGTACAGCGGGTACTGAAGCTTTCTTT. The V call is TRBV6-5, the J call TRBJ1-1; no clear D gene. This CDR3 spans 13 amino acids. CDR1 and CDR2 from the germline V gene are MNHEY and SVGAGI. Trimming shortened V by 6 bases and J by 5 bases, and 13 bases separated the two germline ends.

V usage is TRBV5-1 and J usage is TRBJ1-2, with 8 bases matching TRBD1. In germline, CDR1 is SGHRS, CDR2 YFSETQ. J lost 1 base, V lost 0 bases, and 8 bases had no gene match. This CDR3 has 17 residues. The CDR3: CASSLDPGQGGNYGYTF. In DNA, the CDR3 is TGCGCCAGCAGCTTGGACCCTGGACAGGGAGGTAACTATGGCTACACCTTC.

The chain combines TRBV2 with TRBJ2-5, with 7 bases fitting TRBD1. Trimming cost V 3 bases and J 3 bases; bases outside gene matches: 1. Germline loops: CDR1 SNHLY, CDR2 FYNNEI. The CDR3 is 13 amino acids. The CDR3 nucleotides are TGTGCCAGCAGTGACACAGGGGAAGAGACCCAGTACTTC. Translating gives CASSDTGEETQYF.

The chain couples TRBV4-3 to TRBJ1-2; D call uncertain. Trimming stripped 2 bases from V and 4 bases from J, with 14 bases between. The CDR3 covers 15 residues. CDR1 LGHNA and CDR2 YSLEER come from the germline V gene. CDR3 residues: CASSQLRGSPYGYTF. CDR3 in DNA: TGCGCCAGCAGCCAACTTCGCGGAAGCCCCTATGGCTACACCTTC.

The rearrangement joins TRBV3-1 (or the pseudogene TRBV3-2) to TRBJ2-5; tentatively, D is TRBD1 (5 bases). The V end was cut by 2 bases, the J end by 5 bases, with 12 bases between. Germline CDR1 is LGHDT and CDR2 is YNNKEL (reference sequence). The CDR3 consists of 14 residues. This CDR3 reads CASSQKRGWETQYF. The CDR3 DNA is TGTGCCAGCAGCCAAAAAAGGGGTTGGGAGACCCAGTACTTC.

The gene calls are TRBV5-1 and TRBJ1-2, with 7 bases matching TRBD1. Losses at the gene ends were 4 bases for V and 6 bases for J; bases not matched to a gene: 12. Per the germline V gene, CDR1 is SGHRS and CDR2 is YFSETQ. The CDR3 has 15 amino acids. CDR3 nucleotide sequence: TGCGCCAGCAGCCCTACGACAGGGAGGTGGGATGGCTACACCTTC. It is translated as CASSPTTGRWDGYTF.

This sequence joins TRBV4-1 and TRBJ2-1; 7 bases map to TRBD2. Looked up from germline, CDR1 is MGHRA and CDR2 is YSYEKL. The CDR3 extends over 18 amino acids. Trimming took 1 base from V and 6 from J; bases not matched to a gene: 15. The CDR3 loop reads CASSQVWGSTPGGNEQFF. The CDR3 coding sequence is TGCGCCAGCAGCCAAGTTTGGGGTTCGACTCCGGGGGGCAATGAGCAGTTCTTC.

The V call is TRBV28, the J call TRBJ1-1; tentative D call: TRBD1 (6 bases). From germline, CDR1 is MDHEN and CDR2 SYDVKM. V was shortened by 2 bases and J by 5 bases, with 12 bases between the two germline ends. CDR3 size: 14 residues. For the CDR3, the DNA is TGTGCCAGCAGTTTAATGGACAGTCGGACTGAAGCTTTCTTT. This encodes CASSLMDSRTEAFF.

The gene calls are TRBV11-3 and TRBJ2-5; weak D call: TRBD1 (6 bases). The germline V gene has CDR1 SGHNT and CDR2 YENEEA. This CDR3 region has 14 residues. Trimming cost V 5 bases and J 5 bases, with 15 bases left between them. The CDR3 loop is CASSPTGHVETQYF. Here the CDR3 DNA reads TGTGCCAGCAGCCCTACAGGGCATGTTGAGACCCAGTACTTC.

J is TRBJ2-5 and V is TRBV4-3, with 9 bases fitting TRBD2. V shed 4 bases and J 5 bases; nucleotides not matched to a gene: 5. Germline V gene lookup returns CDR1 LGHNA and CDR2 YSLEER. The CDR3 length is 14 residues. This CDR3 reads CASSPRTSGETQYF. The DNA of the CDR3 is TGCGCCAGCAGCCCACGTACTAGCGGGGAGACCCAGTACTTC.

The V gene is TRBV7-3, the J gene TRBJ1-1; TRBD1 might be the D (6 bases). The V and J ends lost 5 bases and 7 bases respectively, with 14 bases between them. CDR1 is SGHTA and CDR2 is FQGTGA in the germline V gene. This CDR3 is built from 13 residues. The CDR3 DNA sequence: TGTGCCAGCAGCGAGGGCGGACAGAGTGAAGCTTTCTTT. Residues: CASSEGGQSEAFF.

The J gene is TRBJ2-7, the V gene TRBV2, with 7 bases matching TRBD2. Per the germline V gene, CDR1 is SNHLY and CDR2 is FYNNEI. With V trimmed by 8 bases and J by 0 bases, 16 bases remained unmatched. The CDR3 is 17 amino acids. The CDR3 bases are TGTGCCAGCGGGCCTTTGGGGGGGATGGGTACCTCCTACGAGCAGTACTTC. Its translation is CASGPLGGMGTSYEQYF.

This rearrangement joins TRBV9 to TRBJ2-4, with D perhaps TRBD2 (5 bases). V shed 3 bases and J shed 1 base, with 8 bases lying between them. This CDR3 region has 14 residues. From germline, CDR1 is SGDLS and CDR2 YYNGEE. The CDR3 spells CASSERGAKNIQYF. CDR3 bases: TGTGCCAGCAGCGAAAGAGGGGCCAAAAACATTCAGTACTTC.

The gene calls are TRBV7-2 and TRBJ1-5, with 7 bases identical to TRBD1. The germline V gene encodes CDR1 SGHTA and CDR2 FQGNSA. The CDR3 is made up of 14 amino acids. V shed 3 bases, J shed 4 bases, and the junction held 3 bases outside the gene matches. CDR3 bases: TGTGCCAGCAGCTTTCCAGGGGGGAATCAGCCCCAGCATTTT. Translation: CASSFPGGNQPQHF. Together with reference TRBV7-2 and TRBJ1-5, the CDR3 gives the full variable domain: GAGVSQSPSNKVTEKGKDVELRCDPISGHTALYWYRQSLGQGLEFLIYFQGNSAPDKSGLPSDRFSAERTGGSVSTLTIQRTQQEDSAVYLCASSFPGGNQPQHFGDGTRLSIL.

The chain employs TRBV11-2 and TRBJ1-2; D gene uncertain. Trimming removed 1 base from V and 1 base from J, with 7 bases in between. The CDR3 is made up of 14 amino acids. Looked up from germline, CDR1 is SGHAT and CDR2 is FQNNGV. CDR3 DNA sequence: TGTGCCAGCAGCTTAGTCTCGGTTAACTATGGCTACACCTTC. Protein sequence: CASSLVSVNYGYTF.

This chain uses TRBV2 with TRBJ1-4, with TRBD1 as a possible D gene (5 bases). CDR1 and CDR2 (germline): SNHLY, FYNNEI. The CDR3 is 14 amino acids. The V end was cut by 6 bases, the J end by 0 bases, with 8 bases between. The CDR3, as DNA: TGTGCCAGCAGGCGACAGACAACTAATGAAAAACTGTTTTTT. Translation gives CASRRQTTNEKLFF. The whole variable domain, remainder taken from reference TRBV2 and TRBJ1-4, is EPEVTQTPSHQVTQMGQEVILRCVPISNHLYFYWYRQILGQKVEFLVSFYNNEISEKSEIFDDQFSVERPDGSNFTLKIRSTKLEDSAMYFCASRRQTTNEKLFFGSGTQLSVL.

The rearrangement uses TRBV5-1 and TRBJ2-7, with D maybe TRBD2 (5 bases). Per germline, CDR1 SGHRS and CDR2 YFSETQ. Trimming took 4 bases from V and 3 from J, leaving 14 bases between them. This CDR3 has 14 amino acids. CDR3 nucleotides: TGCGCCAGCAGCCCCCAGCCGGGGAGCTACGAGCAGTACTTC. This encodes CASSPQPGSYEQYF.

The chain's CDR3 is CASSVATGVNQPQHF. CDR3 sequence (DNA): TGTGCCAGCAGTGTGGCGACAGGGGTGAATCAGCCCCAGCATTTT. The V call is TRBV2, the J call TRBJ1-5, with 8 bases lining up with TRBD1. The length of the CDR3 is 15 residues. After removal of 4 bases from V and 4 bases from J, the junction contained 6 bases not matched to a gene. The germline CDR1 and CDR2 sequences are SNHLY and FYNNEI.

The gene calls are TRBV9 and TRBJ1-1; tentative D call: TRBD1 (5 bases). The CDR3 is 14 residues long. V was clipped by 0 bases and J by 5 bases, with 11 bases between them. In germline, CDR1 is SGDLS, CDR2 YYNGEE. In DNA, the CDR3 is TGTGCCAGCAGCGTAGGATGGGGGGTAACTGAAGCTTTCTTT. This codes for CASSVGWGVTEAFF.

The chain is built from TRBV18 and TRBJ1-2; 11 bases map to TRBD1. J gave up 3 bases and V 5 bases, and 5 bases lay outside the gene matches. The CDR3 runs to 15 residues. The V gene's germline CDR1 is KGHSH and CDR2 LQKENI. CDR3: CASSSPGQGDYGYTF. In DNA form, the CDR3 reads TGTGCCAGCTCATCGCCGGGACAGGGGGACTATGGCTACACCTTC.

The rearrangement joins TRBV2 to TRBJ2-7; 10 bases map to TRBD1. The CDR3 contains 15 residues. Germline CDR1 SNHLY, CDR2 FYNNEI. J was trimmed by 3 bases and V by 4 bases; bases with no gene match: 6. The CDR3 DNA reads TGTGCCAGCAGTGGCCGGACAGGGGGATACTACGAGCAGTACTTC. Amino acid sequence: CASSGRTGGYYEQYF. The whole variable domain, remainder taken from reference TRBV2 and TRBJ2-7, is EPEVTQTPSHQVTQMGQEVILRCVPISNHLYFYWYRQILGQKVEFLVSFYNNEISEKSEIFDDQFSVERPDGSNFTLKIRSTKLEDSAMYFCASSGRTGGYYEQYFGPGTRLTVT.

This clone was counted a few times. V usage is TRBV28 and J usage is TRBJ1-1, with D perhaps TRBD1 (5 bases). Trimming removed 11 bases from V and 5 bases from J, with 21 bases in between. The V gene's germline CDR1 is MDHEN and CDR2 SYDVKM. The CDR3 is made up of 14 amino acids. In nucleotides, the CDR3 is TGTGCCGTCAGTTTAGGTCCAGGGAATACTGAAGCTTTCTTT. Translation: CAVSLGPGNTEAFF.

V and J are TRBV7-9 and TRBJ1-1, with D tentatively TRBD1 (5 bases). V was pared by 5 bases and J by 4 bases, with 17 bases between. Germline V gene lookup returns CDR1 SEHNR and CDR2 FQNEAQ (reference sequence). The CDR3 loop spans 15 amino acids. This CDR3 reads CASSRTGMEGTEAFF. In nucleotides, the CDR3 is TGTGCCAGCAGCCGTACAGGCATGGAGGGCACTGAAGCTTTCTTT.